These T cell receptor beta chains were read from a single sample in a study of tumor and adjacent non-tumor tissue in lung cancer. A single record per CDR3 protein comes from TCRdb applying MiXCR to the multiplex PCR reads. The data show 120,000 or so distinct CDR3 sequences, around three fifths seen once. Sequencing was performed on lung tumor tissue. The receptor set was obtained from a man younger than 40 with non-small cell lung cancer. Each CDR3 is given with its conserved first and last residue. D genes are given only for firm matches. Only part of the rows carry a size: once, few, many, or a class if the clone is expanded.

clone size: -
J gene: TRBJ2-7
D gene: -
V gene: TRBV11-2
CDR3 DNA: TGTGCCAGCAGCAAACCCCAAGGACCGATCGATAAGGGCGAGCAGTACTTC
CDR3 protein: CASSKPQGPIDKGEQYF

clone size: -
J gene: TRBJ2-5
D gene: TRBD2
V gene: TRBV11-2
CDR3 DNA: TGTACCAGCAGCGAGTTAACTAGCGAAATGGAGACCCAGTACTTC
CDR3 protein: CTSSELTSEMETQYF

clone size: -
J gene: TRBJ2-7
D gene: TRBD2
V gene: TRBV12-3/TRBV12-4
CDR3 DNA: TGTGCCAGCAGTCGCGGGACTGGCGGGAGGATCTCCTACGAGCAGTACTTC
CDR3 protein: CASSRGTGGRISYEQYF

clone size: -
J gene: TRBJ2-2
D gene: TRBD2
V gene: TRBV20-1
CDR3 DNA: TGCAGTGCCCGACATGCTCGCGGGGGGGCCTTATACATCGGGGAGCTGTTTTTT
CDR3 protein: CSARHARGGALYIGELFF

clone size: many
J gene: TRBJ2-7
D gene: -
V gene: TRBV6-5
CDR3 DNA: TGTGCCAGCAGCCTCACCACCTCCTACGAGCAGTACTTC
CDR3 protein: CASSLTTSYEQYF

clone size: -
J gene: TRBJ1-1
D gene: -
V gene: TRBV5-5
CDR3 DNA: TGTGCCAGCAGGCCTCTAGGACAATCGAACACTGAAGCTTACTTT
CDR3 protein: CASRPLGQSNTEAYF

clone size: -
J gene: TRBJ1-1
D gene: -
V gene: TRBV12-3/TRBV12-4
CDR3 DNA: TGTGCTAACAGCCCTGGCGAGGGCTCACGGAGAAGGATTGAAGCTTTCTTT
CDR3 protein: CANSPGEGSRRRIEAFF

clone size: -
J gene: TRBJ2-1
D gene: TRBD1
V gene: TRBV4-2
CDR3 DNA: TGTGCCAGCAGCCGAATGACAGGGGGTGCCCCCAGTGAGCAGTTCTTC
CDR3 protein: CASSRMTGGAPSEQFF

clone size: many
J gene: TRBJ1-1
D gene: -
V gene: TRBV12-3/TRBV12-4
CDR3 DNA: TGTGCCAGCAGACAGGGACACCCTGGCGCTGAAGCTTTCTTT
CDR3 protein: CASRQGHPGAEAFF

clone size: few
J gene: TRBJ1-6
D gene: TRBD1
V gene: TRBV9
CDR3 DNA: TGTGCCAGCAGCGTAGATGGCAGGGGGCGAACACCCCTCCACTTT
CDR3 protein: CASSVDGRGRTPLHF

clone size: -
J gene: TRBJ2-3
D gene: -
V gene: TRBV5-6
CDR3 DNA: TGTGCCAGCAGTAATTGGACAGCTCTAATTACGCAGTATTTT
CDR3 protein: CASSNWTALITQYF

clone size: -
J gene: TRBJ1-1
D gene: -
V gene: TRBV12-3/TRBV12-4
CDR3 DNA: TGTGCCAGCACTCCCGGACAGTGGTGGACTGGGAACGAAGCTTTCTTT
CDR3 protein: CASTPGQWWTGNEAFF

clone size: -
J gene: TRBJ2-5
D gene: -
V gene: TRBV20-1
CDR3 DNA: TGCAGTGCTAGAGATCGGCTAAACCAAGAGAACCAGTACTTC
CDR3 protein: CSARDRLNQENQYF

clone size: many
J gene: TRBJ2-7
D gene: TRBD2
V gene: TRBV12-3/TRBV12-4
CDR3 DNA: TGTGCCAGCAGTTTATCTAGCGGGAACCACGAGCAGTACTTC
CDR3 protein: CASSLSSGNHEQYF

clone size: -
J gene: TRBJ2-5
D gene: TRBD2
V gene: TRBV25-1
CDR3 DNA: TGTGCCAGTAGTGTTGGGACTAGCGGGAGTTGGGAGATCCAGTACTTC
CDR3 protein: CASSVGTSGSWEIQYF

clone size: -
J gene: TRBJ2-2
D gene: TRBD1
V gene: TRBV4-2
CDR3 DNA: TGTGCCAGCTGCCAACCTGGACAGGGGAAAACCGGGGAGCTGTTTTTT
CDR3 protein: CASCQPGQGKTGELFF

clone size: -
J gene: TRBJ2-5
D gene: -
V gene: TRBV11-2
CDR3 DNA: TGTGCCAGCAGCTTAAATGGTGCAGGGGAGAGGAAGACCCAGTACTTC
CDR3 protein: CASSLNGAGERKTQYF

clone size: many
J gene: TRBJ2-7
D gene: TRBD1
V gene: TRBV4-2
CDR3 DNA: TGTGCCAGCAGCCAAGATACCGGGACAGGGGGCTACGAGCAGTACTTC
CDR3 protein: CASSQDTGTGGYEQYF

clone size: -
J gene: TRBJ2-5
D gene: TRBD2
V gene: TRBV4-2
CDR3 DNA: TGTGCCAGCAGCCAAGGAACGGGGGGTAGAGAGACCCAGTACTTC
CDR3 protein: CASSQGTGGRETQYF

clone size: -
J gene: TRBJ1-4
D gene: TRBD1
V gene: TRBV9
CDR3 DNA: TGTGCCAGCAGCCCCTCCGGACAGGGTGAAAAACTGTTTTTT
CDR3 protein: CASSPSGQGEKLFF

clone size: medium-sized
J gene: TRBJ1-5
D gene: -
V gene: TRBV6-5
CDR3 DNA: TGTGCCAGCAGCTCGACCCCCCCTGGATGGGGCAATCAGCCCCAGCATTTT
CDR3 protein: CASSSTPPGWGNQPQHF

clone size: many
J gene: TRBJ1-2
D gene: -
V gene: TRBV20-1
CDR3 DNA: TGCAGGAAAGGGGACACCTATGGCTACACCTTC
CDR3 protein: CRKGDTYGYTF

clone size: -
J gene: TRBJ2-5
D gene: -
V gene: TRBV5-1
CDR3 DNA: TGCGCCAGCAGCGCGGGACGACGAGAAGAGACCCAGTACTTC
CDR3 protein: CASSAGRREETQYF

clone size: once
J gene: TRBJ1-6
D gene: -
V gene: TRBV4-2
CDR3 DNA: TGTGCCAGCAGCCAAGAAGTTACGGTTACTCTCCTCCACTTT
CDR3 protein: CASSQEVTVTLLHF

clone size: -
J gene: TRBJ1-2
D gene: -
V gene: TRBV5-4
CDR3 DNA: TGTGCCTGCAGGTCCGGGACATGGTATGGCTACACCTTC
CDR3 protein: CACRSGTWYGYTF

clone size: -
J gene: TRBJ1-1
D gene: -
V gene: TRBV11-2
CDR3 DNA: TGTGCCAACAGCTTAGCGGCACCACGGGGGGCTTTCTTT
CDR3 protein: CANSLAAPRGAFF

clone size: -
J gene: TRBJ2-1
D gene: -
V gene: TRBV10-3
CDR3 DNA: TGTGCCATCACTAGCGTAAGCTACAATGAGCAGTTCTTC
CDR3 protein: CAITSVSYNEQFF

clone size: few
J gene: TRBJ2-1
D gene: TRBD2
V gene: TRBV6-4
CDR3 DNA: TGTGCCAGCAGTGTGTCTAGCGGGAGCTCCTACAATGAGCAGTTCTTC
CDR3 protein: CASSVSSGSSYNEQFF

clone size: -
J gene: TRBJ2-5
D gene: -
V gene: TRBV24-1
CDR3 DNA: TGTGCCACCAGTGATTTGATGAAGACCCAGTACTTC
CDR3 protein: CATSDLMKTQYF

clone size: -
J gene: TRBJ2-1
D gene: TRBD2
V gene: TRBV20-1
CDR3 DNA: TGCAGTGCAGTTAGCGGGGGGGCCTACAATGAGCAGTTATTC
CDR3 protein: CSAVSGGAYNEQLF

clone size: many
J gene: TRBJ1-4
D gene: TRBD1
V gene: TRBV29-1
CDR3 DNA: TGCAGCGTCCAGGGGGACAGGGGGCCGGGAGAAAAACTGTTTTTT
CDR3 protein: CSVQGDRGPGEKLFF

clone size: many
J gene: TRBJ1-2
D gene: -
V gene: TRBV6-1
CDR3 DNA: TGTGCCAGCAGTGAAGAGGCCTCCCGGCGGGGCTACACCTTC
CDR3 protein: CASSEEASRRGYTF

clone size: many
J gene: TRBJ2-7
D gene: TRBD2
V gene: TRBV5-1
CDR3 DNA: TGCGCCAGCAGTCGGGAGGGCTACGAGCAGTACTTC
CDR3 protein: CASSREGYEQYF

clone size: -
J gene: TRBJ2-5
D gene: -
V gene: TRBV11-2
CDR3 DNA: TGTGCCAGCTCCCTTTTTATGTGGGGACGAGAGACCCAGTACTTC
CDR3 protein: CASSLFMWGRETQYF

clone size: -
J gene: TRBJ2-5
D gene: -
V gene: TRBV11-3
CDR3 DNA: TGTGCCTGCAGCACTCGGGACCGGGGCACCCAGTACTTC
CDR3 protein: CACSTRDRGTQYF

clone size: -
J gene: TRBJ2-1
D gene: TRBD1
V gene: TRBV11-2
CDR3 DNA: TGTGCCAGCAGGATTACACTACAGGGGTATGAGCAGTTCTTC
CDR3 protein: CASRITLQGYEQFF

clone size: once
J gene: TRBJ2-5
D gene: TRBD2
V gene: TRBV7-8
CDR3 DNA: TGTACCAGCAGCTTAGTATGGACTAGCAGAGGGGCCGTCAAAGGCCCGCAAGAGACCCAGTACTTC
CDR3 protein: CTSSLVWTSRGAVKGPQETQYF

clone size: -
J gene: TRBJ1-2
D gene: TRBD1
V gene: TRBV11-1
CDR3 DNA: TGTGACAGCAGCACCCTCGGACAGGCCCTCTATGGCTACACCTTC
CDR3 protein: CDSSTLGQALYGYTF

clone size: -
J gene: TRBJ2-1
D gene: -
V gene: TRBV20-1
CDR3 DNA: TGCTGTGCTAGAACGCCCGCTTCCTACAATGAGCAGTTCTTC
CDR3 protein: CCARTPASYNEQFF

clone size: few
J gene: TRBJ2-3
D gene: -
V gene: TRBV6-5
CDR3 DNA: TGTGCCAACAGCAACACCTCCGGAGATATGCAGTATTTT
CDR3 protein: CANSNTSGDMQYF

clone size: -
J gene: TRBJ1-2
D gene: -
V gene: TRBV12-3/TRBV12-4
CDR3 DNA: TGTGCCAGCGGTTCCCGGGACTCTCAATCCTTC
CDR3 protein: CASGSRDSQSF

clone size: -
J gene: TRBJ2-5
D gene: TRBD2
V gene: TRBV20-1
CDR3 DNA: TGCAATGCTAGACTAGCGGGGGGCCAAGAGACCCGGTACTTC
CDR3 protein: CNARLAGGQETRYF

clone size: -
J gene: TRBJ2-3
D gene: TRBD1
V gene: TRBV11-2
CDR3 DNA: TGTGCCAGCGGCTTGGGGACAGTGGGCACAGATACACAGTATTTT
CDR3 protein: CASGLGTVGTDTQYF

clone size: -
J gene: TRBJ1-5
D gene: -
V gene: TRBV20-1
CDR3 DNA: TGCAGTGCTACGACGGGAAGCAATCGGCCCCAGCATTTT
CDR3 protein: CSATTGSNRPQHF

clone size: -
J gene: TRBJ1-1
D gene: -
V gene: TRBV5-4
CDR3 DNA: TGTGCCAACAGCTTGGAGGAGAACACTGGAGCTTTCTTT
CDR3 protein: CANSLEENTGAFF

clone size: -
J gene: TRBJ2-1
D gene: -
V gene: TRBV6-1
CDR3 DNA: TGTGTGAGCAGTGAAGGCCCGGGAAGCTTC
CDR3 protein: CVSSEGPGSF

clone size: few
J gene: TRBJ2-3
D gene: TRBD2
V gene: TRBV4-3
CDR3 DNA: TGCGCCAGCCGCCAACAGAAAGGACTAGCTAGCACAGATACGCAGTATTTC
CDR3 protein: CASRQQKGLASTDTQYF

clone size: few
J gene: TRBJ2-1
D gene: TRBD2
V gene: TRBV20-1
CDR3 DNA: TGCAGTGCCGCCGGGACTAGTGATTACAATGAGCAGTTCTTC
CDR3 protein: CSAAGTSDYNEQFF

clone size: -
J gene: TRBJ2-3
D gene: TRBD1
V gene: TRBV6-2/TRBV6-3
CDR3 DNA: TGTGCTAGCAAAGGTATCAGAAGGGGACAGGACACAGATACGCAGTATTTT
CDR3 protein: CASKGIRRGQDTDTQYF

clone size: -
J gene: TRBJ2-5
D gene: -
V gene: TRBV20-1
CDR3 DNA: TGCAGTGCTAGAGTAGGGCTAGCTGCCGAGACCCAGCACTTC
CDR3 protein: CSARVGLAAETQHF

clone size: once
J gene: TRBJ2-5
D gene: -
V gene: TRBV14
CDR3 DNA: TGTGCCAGCCCCTCAGAACAAGAGACCCAGTACTTC
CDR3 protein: CASPSEQETQYF

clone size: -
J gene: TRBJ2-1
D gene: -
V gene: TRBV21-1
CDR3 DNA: TGTGCCACCTCGGGAGGACAGGGGGACTACAAAGAGCAGTTCTTC
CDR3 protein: CATSGGQGDYKEQFF

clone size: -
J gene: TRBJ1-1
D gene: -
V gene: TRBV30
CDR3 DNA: TGTGTCTGGAACTCGCCGACAGCGGAGGCTTTCTTT
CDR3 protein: CVWNSPTAEAFF